This T cell receptor beta chain originates from a study of identifying expanded T cells in peripheral blood. Study-wide points: Variance in clone template counts between approximately two-week samples significantly increased with total template count across all healthy donors.

This clone was seen a handful of times. What it recognizes is unknown. Profiled with immunoSEQ multiplex PCR; TCRdb holds only in-frame clones, not every one. Here the sample spans under 150,000 clones, 86% being singletons. The CDR3 consists of 11 residues. V lost 7 bases and J lost 4, with 7 bases in between. Per the germline V gene, CDR1 is MDHEN and CDR2 is SYDVKM. What was sequenced was blood. This chain connects TRBV28 to TRBJ2-5; possible D gene TRBD1, 5 bases. The sequence was collected from a person aged 18 to 70 in good health. The CDR3 here is CASTGLETQYF. The DNA of the CDR3 is TGTGCCAGCACAGGGTTAGAGACCCAGTACTTC.